The rows below give T cell receptor beta chains drawn from one sample of a study of early T cells in non-severe SARS-CoV-2 infection. TCRdb processed the 5' RACE reads anew with MiXCR; each CDR3 protein has one entry. The table shows some 70,000 distinct CDR3 sequences, with 9.5% occurring only once. Sequenced material: whole blood. The receptors come from an adult who was a healthcare worker with PCR-confirmed SARS-CoV-2 infection or an uninfected control (not recorded which). CDR3s include the opening cysteine and the closing phenylalanine or tryptophan. A D gene is named only where the DNA matches it firmly. A row's size may be missing; if present it is once, few, many or a size class.

clone size	V gene	J gene	D gene	CDR3 protein	CDR3 DNA
many	TRBV11-1	TRBJ2-7	TRBD2	CASSFYPREGQYEQYF	TGTGCCAGCAGCTTCTACCCGCGGGAGGGCCAATACGAGCAGTACTTC
NA	TRBV4-3	TRBJ2-7	TRBD2	CASSQDPGTSASYEQYF	TGCGCCAGCAGCCAAGATCCAGGGACTAGCGCCTCCTACGAGCAGTACTTC
many	TRBV9	TRBJ2-1	TRBD1	CASSVGDRTLGEQFF	TGTGCCAGCAGCGTCGGGGACAGGACCTTAGGTGAGCAGTTCTTC
many	TRBV19	TRBJ2-1	NA	CAVQGNNEQFF	TGTGCCGTACAGGGCAACAATGAGCAGTTCTTC
NA	TRBV20-1	TRBJ2-3	TRBD2	CSARLREGFGTDTQYF	TGCAGTGCTAGACTGCGGGAGGGCTTTGGAACAGATACGCAGTATTTT
few	TRBV2	TRBJ2-3	NA	CASSVQSSTDTQYF	TGTGCCAGCAGTGTTCAGTCTAGCACAGATACGCAGTATTTT
many	TRBV14	TRBJ2-7	NA	CASSQFGTAGQYF	TGTGCCAGCAGCCAATTCGGAACCGCGGGGCAGTACTTC
few	TRBV21-1	TRBJ2-1	NA	CASSLTDSLSCSYNEQFF	TGTGCCAGCAGCCTAACAGACAGTTTGTCCTGCTCCTACAATGAGCAGTTCTTC
many	TRBV7-9	TRBJ2-1	NA	CASSFGTLPTYNEQFF	TGTGCCAGCAGCTTTGGGACCCTTCCCACCTACAATGAGCAGTTCTTC
many	TRBV7-9	TRBJ1-3	NA	CASRRGRMAGNTIYF	TGTGCCAGCCGACGGGGGCGGATGGCCGGAAACACCATATATTTT
NA	TRBV3-1	TRBJ2-7	NA	CASSQSGAEQYF	TGTGCCAGCAGCCAGTCGGGGGCCGAGCAGTACTTC
many	TRBV20-1	TRBJ1-3	NA	CSARDPRGSGNTIYF	TGCAGTGCTAGAGATCCCCGAGGATCGGGAAACACCATATATTTT
NA	TRBV29-1	TRBJ2-1	NA	CSAAGPARIEQFF	TGCAGCGCCGCCGGGCCCGCACGGATTGAGCAGTTCTTC
many	TRBV13	TRBJ2-1	NA	CASSLGLGGEPYNEQFF	TGTGCCAGCAGCTTGGGCCTAGGGGGGGAGCCCTACAATGAGCAGTTCTTC
few	TRBV3-1	TRBJ2-5	TRBD2	CASSLPLAGVEETQYF	TGTGCCAGCAGCCTCCCCCTAGCGGGAGTTGAAGAGACCCAGTACTTC
many	TRBV29-1	TRBJ1-1	TRBD1	CSVRQGANTEAFF	TGCAGCGTTCGACAGGGGGCGAACACTGAAGCTTTCTTT
few	TRBV4-2	TRBJ2-5	NA	CASSQELTSGETQYF	TGTGCCAGCAGCCAAGAATTGACCTCCGGAGAGACCCAGTACTTC
once	TRBV6-5	TRBJ2-6	NA	CASRESGANVLTF	TGTGCCAGCCGAGAGTCTGGGGCCAACGTCCTGACTTTC
NA	TRBV30	TRBJ2-2	NA	CAWSRSTNTGELFF	TGTGCCTGGAGTAGAAGTACGAACACCGGGGAGCTGTTTTTT
few	TRBV7-2	TRBJ2-7	TRBD2	CASSLVSGSDYEQYF	TGTGCCAGCAGCTTAGTTAGCGGGAGTGATTACGAGCAGTACTTC
NA	TRBV20-1	TRBJ2-3	TRBD2	CSARDAGGSTDTQYF	TGCAGTGCTAGAGACGCGGGGGGGAGCACAGATACGCAGTATTTT
few	TRBV10-3	TRBJ2-2	TRBD1	CAIGDRANPNTGELFF	TGTGCCATCGGGGACAGGGCAAATCCGAACACCGGGGAGCTGTTTTTT
many	TRBV19	TRBJ2-1	TRBD1	CASSTTLGQGVYEQFF	TGTGCCAGTAGTACCACGTTGGGACAGGGGGTCTATGAGCAGTTCTTC
few	TRBV29-1	TRBJ2-2	NA	CSVRRGGDTGELFF	TGCAGCGTCCGCAGGGGAGGGGACACCGGGGAGCTGTTTTTT
NA	TRBV27	TRBJ1-6	TRBD1	CASRWGQGVSPLHF	TGTGCCAGCAGGTGGGGACAGGGGGTTTCACCCCTCCACTTT
many	TRBV2	TRBJ2-2	NA	CASSTDNTNTGELFF	TGTGCCAGCAGCACTGACAACACGAACACCGGGGAGCTGTTTTTT
NA	TRBV20-1	TRBJ2-1	TRBD2	CSAREFGLAGGPPQFF	TGCAGTGCTAGAGAGTTCGGACTAGCGGGGGGCCCCCCCCAGTTCTTC
many	TRBV11-3	TRBJ2-1	NA	CASSRSRGSYNEQFF	TGTGCCAGCAGCCGGTCCAGGGGCTCCTACAATGAGCAGTTCTTC
many	TRBV29-1	TRBJ2-1	TRBD2	CSVEDQGRGGNNEQFF	TGCAGCGTTGAAGACCAGGGGCGGGGGGGCAATAATGAGCAGTTCTTC
few	TRBV30	TRBJ2-7	NA	CAWSPKGTKDEQYF	TGTGCCTGGAGTCCGAAGGGAACGAAGGACGAGCAGTACTTC
NA	TRBV25-1	TRBJ2-7	NA	CASSERAGYEQYF	TGTGCCAGCAGTGAAAGGGCAGGGTACGAGCAGTACTTC
NA	TRBV6-1	TRBJ2-3	TRBD2	CASSEGWTSGRTTDTQYF	TGTGCCAGCAGTGAAGGGTGGACTAGTGGGCGAACCACAGATACGCAGTATTTT
many	TRBV3-1	TRBJ1-2	NA	CASSHSGDPRRDGYTF	TGTGCCAGCAGCCATTCGGGGGACCCAAGGCGTGATGGCTACACCTTC
few	TRBV24-1	TRBJ2-1	NA	CATRSEVGRYNEQFF	TGTGCCACCAGATCAGAGGTGGGACGATACAATGAGCAGTTCTTC
many	TRBV10-1	TRBJ1-1	NA	CASSEETRDTEAFF	TGCGCCAGCAGTGAGGAGACCCGGGACACTGAAGCTTTCTTT
few	TRBV3-1	TRBJ2-7	TRBD1	CASSEVGTAAYEQYF	TGTGCCAGCAGCGAAGTCGGGACAGCTGCCTACGAGCAGTACTTC
NA	TRBV5-1	TRBJ2-7	TRBD2	CASSASGTLSEQYF	TGCGCCAGCAGCGCCAGCGGGACCCTCTCCGAGCAGTACTTC
once	TRBV25-1	TRBJ2-1	NA	CASSERSQNEQFF	TGTGCCAGCAGTGAACGTAGCCAAAATGAGCAGTTCTTC
NA	TRBV29-1	TRBJ2-3	NA	CSVDAGRTTDTQYF	TGCAGCGTTGATGCTGGGAGAACCACAGATACGCAGTATTTT
NA	TRBV11-2	TRBJ2-7	NA	CASSLDSTSSYEQYF	TGTGCCAGCAGCTTAGATAGCACTAGCTCCTACGAGCAGTACTTC
many	TRBV5-6	TRBJ1-2	TRBD1	CASSFPTGLDHAF	TGTGCCAGCAGCTTTCCGACAGGGCTGGACCACGCCTTC
many	TRBV6-4	TRBJ1-1	TRBD1	CASRLTGGRTEAFF	TGTGCCAGCAGACTAACAGGGGGAAGGACTGAAGCTTTCTTT
once	TRBV6-1	TRBJ1-2	TRBD1	CASSRDRVFYGYTF	TGTGCCAGCAGCAGGGACAGGGTATTTTATGGCTACACCTTC
many	TRBV24-1	TRBJ1-1	NA	CATITARGAFF	TGTGCCACCATTACGGCTCGGGGGGCTTTCTTT
few	TRBV7-9	TRBJ2-3	NA	CASSLDPLSTDTQYF	TGTGCCAGCAGCTTAGACCCCCTAAGCACAGATACGCAGTATTTT
many	TRBV12-3/TRBV12-4	TRBJ2-7	NA	CASRTSSSYEQYF	TGTGCCAGCCGCACAAGCAGCTCCTACGAGCAGTACTTC
many	TRBV11-2	TRBJ2-7	NA	CASSSGREGRRIEQYF	TGTGCCAGCAGCTCTGGAAGGGAAGGACGGCGGATCGAGCAGTACTTC
many	TRBV7-2	TRBJ2-3	NA	CASSQDRLVVGATDTQYF	TGTGCCAGCAGCCAAGACCGACTAGTAGTGGGAGCCACAGATACGCAGTATTTT